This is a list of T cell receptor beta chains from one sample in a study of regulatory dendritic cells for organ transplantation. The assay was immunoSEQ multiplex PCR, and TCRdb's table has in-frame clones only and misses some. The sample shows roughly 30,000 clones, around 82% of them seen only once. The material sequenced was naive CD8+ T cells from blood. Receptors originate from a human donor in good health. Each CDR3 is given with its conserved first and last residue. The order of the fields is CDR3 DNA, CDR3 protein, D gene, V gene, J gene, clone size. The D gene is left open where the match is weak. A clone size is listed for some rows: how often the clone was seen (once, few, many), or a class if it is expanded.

TGTGCCAGCAGCGTAAGCTCCGGGGAGCTGTTTTTT	CASSVSSGELFF	.	TRBV9	TRBJ2-2	.
TGTGCCAGCAGCTTCGGACTAGCGGGTACAGAACCTGCGTACGAGCAGTACTTC	CASSFGLAGTEPAYEQYF	TRBD2	TRBV7-2	TRBJ2-7	.
TGTGCCAGCAGACCTGGACAGGGCGGGGCCGGGGAGCTGTTTTTT	CASRPGQGGAGELFF	TRBD1	TRBV7-9	TRBJ2-2	.
TGCGCCAGCCGCCCCACGGGACAAAAATACAATGAGCAGTTCTTC	CASRPTGQKYNEQFF	.	TRBV4-1	TRBJ2-1	.
TGTGCCAGCAGTGCGAGCGGGGGGGCAAATGAGCAGTTCTTC	CASSASGGANEQFF	TRBD2	TRBV2	TRBJ2-1	.
TGTGCCAGCAGTTTACGGTATCGGGATGGTCGGACTGACGAGCAGTACTTC	CASSLRYRDGRTDEQYF	.	TRBV27	TRBJ2-7	.
TGTGCCAGCAGCTTAGAACCAGGGGGTTTTAATGGCTACACCTTC	CASSLEPGGFNGYTF	TRBD1	TRBV7-9	TRBJ1-2	.
TGTGCCAGCACCCGTAGCGGGGGGGCGGGAGAGACCCAGTACTTC	CASTRSGGAGETQYF	TRBD2	TRBV6-6	TRBJ2-5	.
TGTGCCAGCAGTGAGGGGGGTCCCTACCTCTCCAACAATGAGCAGTTCTTC	CASSEGGPYLSNNEQFF	.	TRBV2	TRBJ2-1	.
TGTGCCAGCACCTCTGGCGGGGGGTCCTACAATGAGCAGTTCTTC	CASTSGGGSYNEQFF	TRBD2	TRBV7-9	TRBJ2-1	.
TGTGCCAGCAGCGTAGGGGGCGGGGGGGGAGATGAGCAGTTCTTC	CASSVGGGGGDEQFF	TRBD2	TRBV9	TRBJ2-1	.
TGTGCCAGCAGCGGCACGGGACAGCTCTACACCGGGGAGCTGTTTTTT	CASSGTGQLYTGELFF	TRBD1	TRBV7-6	TRBJ2-2	.
TGTGCCATCAGTGACACAGGGAAAACCTCTGGAAACACCATATATTTT	CAISDTGKTSGNTIYF	.	TRBV10-3	TRBJ1-3	.
TGTGCCAGCAGCGTGATTAGCGGGGGGGCTACAGATACGCAGTATTTT	CASSVISGGATDTQYF	TRBD2	TRBV9	TRBJ2-3	.
TGCGCCAGCAGCCAAGGATTCGGGGGGGCCGGCGAAAATGAGCAGTTCTTC	CASSQGFGGAGENEQFF	TRBD2	TRBV4-1	TRBJ2-1	once
TGTGCCAGCAGCGTAGGCGGGGGGGCCGTAAATGAGCAGTTCTTC	CASSVGGGAVNEQFF	TRBD2	TRBV9	TRBJ2-1	.
TGTGCCAGCAGTTTATCGAAAAGGGGGCGTCGGGAAAAACTGTTTTTT	CASSLSKRGRREKLFF	TRBD1	TRBV27	TRBJ1-4	.
TGTGCCAGCAGCGTAGGGCGCAGGGGGCCTGAAGCTTTCTTT	CASSVGRRGPEAFF	TRBD1	TRBV9	TRBJ1-1	.
TGTGCCAGCAGTGAGGATAGCGGGGGGGCCAATGAGCAGTTCTTC	CASSEDSGGANEQFF	TRBD2	TRBV2	TRBJ2-1	few
TGCGCCAGCAGCCAAGATGGCCTGGGCTACACCTTC	CASSQDGLGYTF	.	TRBV4-3	TRBJ1-2	.
TGTGCCAGCAGTTCGACAGAAAACTATGGCTACACCTTC	CASSSTENYGYTF	.	TRBV27	TRBJ1-2	.
TGCGCCAGCAGCGAGGGACGGGGGGGTTCTCAGCCCCAGCATTTT	CASSEGRGGSQPQHF	.	TRBV10-1	TRBJ1-5	.
TGTGTCGGACAGGGGGGCTCTGGGGCCAACGTCCTGACTTTC	CVGQGGSGANVLTF	TRBD1	TRBV7-9	TRBJ2-6	.
TGTGCCAGCAGCCCCCCCTGGGGGGCCTACGAGCAGTACTTC	CASSPPWGAYEQYF	.	TRBV7-9	TRBJ2-7	.
TGTGCCAGCAGCGTGAGGGGGGGGGACGAGCAGTACTTC	CASSVRGGDEQYF	.	TRBV9	TRBJ2-7	.
TGTGCCAGCAGTTACGGGCAGGGCTCCTACGAGCAGTACTTC	CASSYGQGSYEQYF	.	TRBV6-5	TRBJ2-7	.
TGTGCCAGCAGCGATAGCGGGGGGGCACGAGAGACCCAGTACTTC	CASSDSGGARETQYF	TRBD2	TRBV9	TRBJ2-5	.
TGTGCCAGCTCGACCGGGACAGAGACTAGCACAGATACGCAGTATTTT	CASSTGTETSTDTQYF	TRBD1	TRBV2	TRBJ2-3	.
TGTGCCAGCAGCAATCCGAGCTCCTATAATTCACCCCTCCACTTT	CASSNPSSYNSPLHF	.	TRBV21-1	TRBJ1-6	.